Shown below are 24 T cell receptor beta chains from a single sample sequenced in a study of blood T cell repertoires in COVID-19. TCRdb's copy holds only in-frame clones and misses some; the assay was immunoSEQ multiplex PCR. The sample contains roughly 210,000 clones, less than 90% of which appear only once. The sequenced material came from peripheral blood. These receptors all stem from a woman aged 80 or over with COVID-19, enrolled during active disease.

This chain uses TRBV18 with TRBJ1-1; D gene ambiguous. Germline lookup yields CDR1 KGHSH and CDR2 LQKENI. Trimming took 6 bases from V and 6 from J, leaving 8 bases between them. The CDR3 totals 11 residues. The CDR3 sequence is CASSGPAEAFF. In DNA form, the CDR3 reads TGTGCCAGCTCTGGCCCCGCTGAAGCTTTCTTT.

The table lists this clone with a count of one. The chain is built from TRBV19 and TRBJ1-6; 12 nucleotides line up with TRBD1. Germline V gene data show CDR1 as LNHDA and CDR2 as SQIVND (reference sequence). The J segment lost 8 bases and the V segment lost 2 bases, leaving 13 bases of the junction unmatched. The CDR3 loop spans 19 amino acids. The CDR3 region has the DNA TGTGCCAGTAGTATAAGTTGGGACAGGGGGCGCGTCCGTGATTCACCCCTCCACTTT. Amino acids: CASSISWDRGRVRDSPLHF.

The gene calls are TRBV5-1 and TRBJ1-6; D possibly corresponds to TRBD1 (5 bases). Trimming left V 0 bases short and J 2 bases short, with 6 bases between. The CDR3 covers 15 residues. Germline CDR1 SGHRS, CDR2 YFSETQ. The CDR3 is CASSLGQTYNSPLHF. For the CDR3, the DNA is TGCGCCAGCAGCTTGGGACAGACCTATAATTCACCCCTCCACTTT.

The chain carries TRBV6-6 and TRBJ2-2, with 8 bases lining up with TRBD1. This CDR3 spans 17 amino acids. V dropped 5 bases and J dropped 0; count of bases not matched to a gene: 8. The germline V gene encodes CDR1 MNHNY and CDR2 SVGAGI (reference sequence). CDR3 loop: CASSRGDRQTNTGELFF. The CDR3 DNA reads TGTGCCAGCAGTCGCGGGGACAGGCAGACGAACACCGGGGAGCTGTTTTTT.

The V gene is TRBV19, the J gene TRBJ1-2; D unresolved. V gave up 6 bases and J gave up 0 bases, with 11 bases separating them. Germline V CDR1 and CDR2: LNHDA, SQIVND (reference sequence). This CDR3 spans 14 amino acids. The chain's CDR3 is CASSLEAANYGYTF. The CDR3 DNA follows: TGTGCCAGTAGCCTGGAGGCGGCTAACTATGGCTACACCTTC.

CDR3 residues: CASSQRLAGFGEQYF. CDR3 nucleotides: TGCGCCAGCAGCCAGCGACTAGCGGGGTTTGGCGAGCAGTACTTC. The chain uses TRBV4-1 and TRBJ2-7; 11 bases align to TRBD2. V shed 3 bases, J shed 6 bases, and the junction held 7 bases outside the gene matches. Germline CDR1 and CDR2: MGHRA and YSYEKL. This CDR3 has 15 amino acids.

This clone was picked up one time. The chain couples TRBV18 to TRBJ1-4; no definite D call. The germline V gene has CDR1 KGHSH and CDR2 LQKENI. Trimming took 4 bases from V and 0 from J, leaving 3 bases between them. CDR3 length equals 13 residues. The CDR3: CASSLATNEKLFF. CDR3 nucleotide sequence: TGTGCCAGCTCACTCGCAACTAATGAAAAACTGTTTTTT.

The chain uses TRBV28 and TRBJ1-2, with D perhaps matching TRBD1 (6 bases). Germline V gives CDR1 MDHEN, CDR2 SYDVKM. This CDR3 is built from 15 residues. Trimming took off 1 base at V and 6 bases at J, with 15 bases between the two ends. CDR3 protein: CASSLSRPGADGYTF. CDR3 nucleotide sequence: TGTGCCAGCAGTTTATCCCGCCCAGGGGCCGATGGCTACACCTTC.

The rearrangement links TRBV30 to TRBJ1-1; D is unresolved. The CDR3 has 12 residues. Trimming shortened V by 3 bases and J by 0 bases, and 5 bases separated the two germline ends. Germline CDR1 is GTSNPN and CDR2 is SVGIG (reference sequence). CDR3 nucleotide sequence: TGTGCCTGGAGGCTAATGAACACTGAAGCTTTCTTT. Translating gives CAWRLMNTEAFF.

This chain joins TRBV6-2 or TRBV6-3 and TRBJ1-1, with D perhaps matching TRBD1 (5 bases). The CDR3 length is 15 residues. Trimming stripped 4 bases from V and 3 bases from J, with 15 bases between. Germline V gene lookup returns CDR1 MNHEY and CDR2 SVGEGT. The CDR3 loop is CASSWAGRTDTEAFF. The CDR3 nucleotides read TGTGCCAGCAGTTGGGCAGGGAGGACGGACACTGAAGCTTTCTTT.

This sequence joins TRBV30 and TRBJ1-1, with D perhaps TRBD1 (5 bases). Germline CDR1 and CDR2: GTSNPN and SVGIG (reference sequence). V lost 5 bases to trimming and J lost 1 base, with 17 bases between them. CDR3 length: 15 amino acids. Here the CDR3 reads CAWGDDSRANTEAFF. CDR3 nucleotide sequence: TGTGCCTGGGGTGACGACAGCAGAGCGAACACTGAAGCTTTCTTT.

V is TRBV5-1 and J is TRBJ2-1, with a weak D call TRBD2 (6 bases). Germline CDR1 is SGHRS and CDR2 is YFSETQ. Between the trimmed V and J ends, which lost 1 base and 2 bases, there was a span of 10 bases. The CDR3 length is 15 residues. Here the CDR3 DNA reads TGCGCCAGCAGCTTGATGGGGGGTACCTACAATGAGCAGTTCTTC. Its protein is CASSLMGGTYNEQFF.

The chain uses TRBV5-1 and TRBJ2-1; D possibly corresponds to TRBD1 (5 bases). V dropped 4 bases and J dropped 9 bases, with 14 bases sitting between them. This CDR3 has 13 amino acids. CDR1 and CDR2 from the germline V gene are SGHRS and YFSETQ. In DNA form, the CDR3 reads TGCGCCAGCAGCCCTTATCAGGGCGGTGAGCAGTTCTTC. Translated: CASSPYQGGEQFF.

The rearrangement joins TRBV27 to TRBJ2-1, with D possibly TRBD2 on 7 matching bases. Looked up from germline, CDR1 is MNHEY and CDR2 is SMNVEV (reference sequence). CDR3 length: 15 residues. V was pared by 6 bases and J by 2 bases, with 14 bases between. DNA for the CDR3: TGTGCCAGCAGATTAAGGGGGGGGACCTACAATGAGCAGTTCTTC. Translated: CASRLRGGTYNEQFF.

The chain uses TRBV7-2 and TRBJ2-3; 10 nucleotides align to TRBD2. The ends lost 5 bases at V and 8 bases at J; junction bases unmatched: 7. The CDR3 has 14 amino acids. Germline values: CDR1 SGHTA, CDR2 FQGNSA. The CDR3 is CASSISGGPGTQYF. The CDR3 DNA is TGTGCCAGCAGCATTAGCGGGGGGCCGGGTACGCAGTATTTT. The whole variable domain, filled in from reference TRBV7-2 and TRBJ2-3, reads GAGVSQSPSNKVTEKGKDVELRCDPISGHTALYWYRQSLGQGLEFLIYFQGNSAPDKSGLPSDRFSAERTGGSVSTLTIQRTQQEDSAVYLCASSISGGPGTQYFGPGTRLTVL.

The chain links TRBV9 to TRBJ1-1; D unresolved. This CDR3 comprises 16 residues. V gave up 3 bases and J gave up 0 bases, with 15 bases separating them. Germline-derived CDR1 and CDR2 are SGDLS and YYNGEE. Here the CDR3 DNA reads TGTGCCAGCAGCGCCCTTAAAGCGGGAATGAACACTGAAGCTTTCTTT. It translates to CASSALKAGMNTEAFF.

The CDR3 here is CASSLDRGLGYTF. In nucleotides, the CDR3 is TGTGCCAGCAGCCTTGACAGGGGGCTTGGCTACACCTTC. The rearrangement uses TRBV5-4 and TRBJ1-2, with TRBD1 matching 10 bases. V was pared by 4 bases and J by 7 bases, with 4 bases of the junction left unmatched. CDR3 size: 13 residues. Germline loops: CDR1 SGHNT, CDR2 YYREEE (reference sequence).

This chain connects TRBV28 to TRBJ1-2, with D unresolved. The CDR3 totals 11 residues. Trimming took off 4 bases at V and 4 bases at J, with 4 bases between the two ends. From germline, CDR1 is MDHEN and CDR2 SYDVKM. The DNA for the CDR3 is TGTGCCAGCAGTTCAATCTATGGCTACACCTTC. This sequence encodes CASSSIYGYTF.

The CDR3 region is CASSVPGGAAYEQYV. The DNA of the CDR3 is TGTGCCAGCAGTGTCCCAGGGGGCGCAGCCTACGAGCAGTACGTC. V is TRBV25-1 and J is TRBJ2-7; TRBD1 matches 8 bases. Per germline, CDR1 MGHDK and CDR2 SYGVNS. The CDR3 spans 15 residues. V trimming: 4 bases; J trimming: 2 bases; junction bases outside the gene matches: 7.

The CDR3 region has the DNA TGTGCCAGCAGCCAAGGGGCCTTCCTCACAGATACGCAGTATTTT. Protein sequence: CASSQGAFLTDTQYF. The chain joins TRBV3-1 (or the pseudogene TRBV3-2) to TRBJ2-3, with D unresolved. V shed 1 base and J shed 2 bases, with 10 bases lying between them. Looked up from germline, CDR1 is LGHDT and CDR2 is YNNKEL (reference sequence). The CDR3 runs to 15 residues.

Points on this clone: The same CDR3 can be traced to other DNA sequences in this sample. The chain employs TRBV18 and TRBJ1-1; 7 bases are shared with TRBD1. The CDR3 length is 14 residues. Trimming removed 9 bases from V and 3 bases from J; junction bases left unmatched: 10. CDR1 and CDR2 (germline): KGHSH, LQKENI. The CDR3 bases are TGTGCCAGTTCAGCTGACAGGGTGGACACTGAAGCTTTCTTT. Its translation: CASSADRVDTEAFF.

The rearrangement joins TRBV7-2 to TRBJ1-4, with D unresolved. This CDR3 region has 14 residues. The germline gives CDR1 SGHTA, CDR2 FQGNSA. Trimming removed 1 base at V and 7 bases at J, with 10 bases between. The CDR3 here is CASSLGGGGEKLFF. In DNA form, the CDR3 reads TGTGCCAGCAGCTTAGGTGGAGGTGGTGAAAAACTGTTTTTT.

The chain employs TRBV19 and TRBJ2-1, with 10 nucleotides matching TRBD2. Losses at the gene ends were 0 bases for V and 4 bases for J; bases not matched to a gene: 6. CDR3 size: 17 residues. Germline CDR1 is LNHDA and CDR2 is SQIVND (reference sequence). The DNA of the CDR3 is TGTGCCAGTAGTATAGATCAACTAGCGGGGACTTACAATGAGCAGTTCTTC. This gives the protein CASSIDQLAGTYNEQFF.

This clone was seen only a few times. This chain joins TRBV30 and TRBJ2-2, with D unclear. This CDR3 spans 14 amino acids. V gave up 4 bases and J gave up 2 bases, with 11 bases separating them. Per germline, CDR1 GTSNPN and CDR2 SVGIG (reference sequence). For the CDR3, the DNA is TGTGCCTGGACGCAGACACTTAACACCGGGGAGCTGTTTTTT. Residues: CAWTQTLNTGELFF.